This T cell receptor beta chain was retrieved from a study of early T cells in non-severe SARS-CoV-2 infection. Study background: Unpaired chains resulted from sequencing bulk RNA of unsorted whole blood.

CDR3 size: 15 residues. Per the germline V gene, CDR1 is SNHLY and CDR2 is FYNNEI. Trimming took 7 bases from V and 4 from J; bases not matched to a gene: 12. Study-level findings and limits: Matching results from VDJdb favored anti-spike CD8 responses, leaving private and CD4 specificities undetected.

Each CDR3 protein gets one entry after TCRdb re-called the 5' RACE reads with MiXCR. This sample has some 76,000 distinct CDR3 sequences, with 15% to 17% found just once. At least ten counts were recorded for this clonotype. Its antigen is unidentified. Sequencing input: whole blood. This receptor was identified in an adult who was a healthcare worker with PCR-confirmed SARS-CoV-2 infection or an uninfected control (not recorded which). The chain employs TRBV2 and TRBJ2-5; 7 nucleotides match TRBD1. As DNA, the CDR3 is TGTGCCAGCAACCTACCCCGGGACAGTCGAGAGACCCAGTACTTC. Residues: CASNLPRDSRETQYF.